This entry is about one T cell receptor beta chain. The clone's antigen remains unknown. No much larger clone is present one base from it, and per-base qualities are unavailable. The data are from a study of Graves' ophthalmopathy and Graves' hyperthyroidism (dated by TCRdb to 2017 to 2018). At the level of the whole study: Hyperthyroidism was defined as stable when no progression to ophthalmopathy occurred within 18 months of follow-up. In several hyperthyroidism patients, the T-cell repertoires found in thyroid tissue were compared with those found in blood. In total, over 130 blood samples were TCR-sequenced: 40 to 45 ophthalmopathy, under 85 hyperthyroidism and some 17 hyperthyroidism-to-ophthalmopathy patients. Once sampling was done, hyperthyroidism patients were given methimazole at a starting dose of 30 mg daily, while ophthalmopathy patients were given high-dose intravenous methylprednisolone. The study used TCR beta repertoire signatures to distinguish Graves' ophthalmopathy from Graves' hyperthyroidism and to predict progression to ophthalmopathy. The independent validation cohort included about 20 hyperthyroidism patients plus 17 patients who later progressed from hyperthyroidism to ophthalmopathy. A discovery set of 100 patients (43 ophthalmopathy, fewer than 60 stable hyperthyroidism) was enrolled to explore V-J signatures distinguishing ophthalmopathy from hyperthyroidism.

TCR beta CDR3 regions were amplified from RNA transcripts for repertoire sequencing. A first-round RT-PCR used HTBI primers with the Qiagen OneStep RT-PCR kit, followed by a second-round multiplex PCR, size selection and purification. Sequencing of the libraries was carried out on an Illumina HiSeq2000 in paired-end mode with 100 bp reads. Under the source paper's analysis protocol: SOAPnuke was used for read processing, and reads with adapters, uncalled bases, a mean Phred below 15, or no exact constant-primer or identifier match were discarded. COPE v1.2.5 was used to merge high-quality paired reads. Each unique nucleotide sequence was defined as a clonotype, and clonotypes were aligned to IMGT TRB V, D and J references with MiTCR v1.1. Only V-J combinations with frequency above 0.0001 were analysed, covering 99.2% of repertoires. For each V-J combination, a TCR clonal expansion and chaos score was defined as the ratio of F50 clonal expansion to chaos observed in the TCRdist matrix. Welch's t-statistics and random forest were used to reduce features to approximately 13 V-J combinations, which were fed into a naive Bayes classifier. The Morisita-Horn index was used to measure how similar the thyroid and blood repertoires were. In TCRdb, the public reads were trimmed at Q25 with fastp and aligned with MiXCR, with productive beta chains retained. Identical CDR3 protein sequences are pooled into one entry, listed with their most common genes and DNA. These V and J calls rely on TCRdb rather than the paper's analysis. Counted in this sample were around 1.1 million distinct CDR3 sequences; roughly 35% of them appeared once. The ten largest make up more than 9.5% of the sample.

Hyperthyroidism patients were newly diagnosed, with disease duration under 2 months, and aged 18 to 65 years. Patients were excluded if they had other autoimmune diseases, uncontrolled infections, pregnancy or lactation. Clinical symptoms, serum thyroxine, TRAb, thyroid ultrasound and orbital computed tomography formed the basis of the diagnosis. Total RNA was extracted using Trizol reagent, and RNA quality was checked on an Agilent 2100 Bioanalyzer. The germline V gene encodes CDR1 LNHDA and CDR2 SQIVND (reference sequence). The trim is 5 bases for V and 3 bases for J, with a gap of 19 bases between the germline ends. From its cysteine to its phenylalanine, the CDR3 spans 17 amino acids. The read is trimmed to its CDR3 DNA, 51 bases read in frame from base 1. The full study reports these points: In validation, the model predicted ophthalmopathy progression with over 60% sensitivity and roughly 78% specificity; some twelve predicted patients were CT-confirmed with GO in a median of around 6 months. Most of the expanded thyroid clonotypes with a frequency above 0.001 were also detected in blood, and it was suggested that the thyroid immune response may be reflected by blood repertoires. Sample size was not predetermined statistically, and investigators were not blinded to group allocation. In cross-validation, the 13-signature model distinguished ophthalmopathy from stable hyperthyroidism with just over 85% sensitivity and about 84% specificity, and in the test set the corresponding values were approximately 80% and 75%.

The sample consisted of peripheral blood or thyroid tissue (not recorded which). The TCR originated in an adult man with Graves' hyperthyroidism. The rearranged segments are TRBV19 and TRBJ2-2; tentative D gene TRBD1, with 6 bases matching. The CDR3: CASSFPHLGGDTGELFF. The DNA sequence is as follows: TGTGCCAGTAGTTTTCCACATTTAGGGGGTGACACCGGGGAGCTGTTTTTT.